This T cell receptor beta chain comes out of a study of cytomegalovirus exposure and HLA in healthy donors. V was shortened by 2 bases and J by 6 bases, with 13 bases between the two germline ends. The CDR3 is 14 amino acids. CDR1 and CDR2 from the germline V gene are LGHNA and YNFKEQ. The PCR used 60 Vbeta and 13 Jbeta primers. Sequencing was performed with immunoSEQ multiplex PCR; in TCRdb, only in-frame clones are kept and a portion is missing. The table lists roughly 180,000 clones, 80% to 85% of them singletons. V and J are TRBV4-2 and TRBJ1-2; maybe TRBD1 (6 bases). The sample consisted of PBMCs. This TCR derives from a woman aged 18-29 years in good health and CMV-seropositive. The CDR3 sequence is CASSQQNPGDGYTF. CDR3 nucleotides: TGTGCCAGCAGCCAACAGAATCCAGGGGATGGCTACACCTTC.